This paragraph covers one T cell receptor delta chain sequence. A read error likely explains why the TCRdb protein, taken from a much larger clone, differs from this DNA's translation at residue 8; the protein shown is translated from the DNA. The data are from a study of gamma-delta T cells after stem cell transplantation. TCRdb ran CATT on the RT-PCR reads. The table lists 15,000 to 19,000 delta-chain clones, more than 7.5% of them singletons. This receptor was identified in a human donor. It is not recorded whose cells these are; they may come from a transplant donor. Sequences were obtained from gamma-delta T cells.

The CDR3 loop is CACDALLRDATDKLIF. CDR3 sequence (DNA): TGCGCCTGTGACGCTCTACTGAGGGACGCCACCGATAAACTCATCTTT. V usage is TRDV2 and J usage is TRDJ1; D is uncertain. CDR3 size: 16 residues. CDR1 is GEAIGNYY, CDR2 EKD, per germline.